This paragraph covers one T cell receptor (beta chain) sequence. The sample comes from a study of blood T cell repertoires in COVID-19. Study background: Sites across the United States, Italy and Spain contributed samples from acute and convalescent COVID-19. Sources were T cells, B-cell-depleted T cells, or PBMCs; the material itself was cDNA or gDNA.

Per the original methods: Nucleated cell number was recorded as an estimate derived from reference gene primer amplification. Clones were read by immunoSEQ multiplex PCR, and TCRdb kept only the in-frame ones, dropping some. From that table come the V and J calls and clone size; the DNA was used to work out D and trimming. The top ten hold around 2.7% of the sample, which has 200,000 to 250,000 clones, 80% to 85% seen once. Sequencing was done on a sample of peripheral blood. This clonotype was sampled from a woman aged 25 to 39 who had recovered from COVID-19.

CDR3: CASSYTSGGPRTDTQYF. The CDR3 DNA follows: TGTGCCAGCAGCTATACGTCAGGGGGACCAAGGACAGATACGCAGTATTTT. V usage is TRBV28 and J usage is TRBJ2-3; 7 bases match TRBD1. Unmatched junction bases numbered 15, after V lost 6 bases and J lost 3 bases. The germline V gene encodes CDR1 MDHEN and CDR2 SYDVKM. The CDR3 runs 17 residues.